The clone carrying this T cell receptor beta chain was seen only once. The antigen remains undetermined. There were roughly 0.9-10 million cryopreserved PBMC in the samples before DNA extraction. CDR1 is MNHNS and CDR2 is SASEGT in the germline V gene. V dropped 8 bases and J dropped 6; count of bases not matched to a gene: 5. This CDR3 has 13 amino acids. At the survey level, the v3.0 immunoSEQ assay was run. Each sample had sequencing targeting roughly 35,000-55,000 T-cell genomes. TCRdb's table, derived via immunoSEQ multiplex PCR, lists solely in-frame clones and lacks some. The sample contains about 44,000 clones, about 95% of which appear only once. The sample originates from a study of long-term antiretroviral therapy in people with HIV. Overall study results and limits: Clonal populations expanded prior to ART predominated within the repertoire at all time points.

This specimen consisted of unsorted PBMCs, obtained 3.7 years after starting antiretroviral therapy. The rearrangement uses TRBV6-1 and TRBJ2-2, with TRBD2 identical over 8 bases. The clonotype originates from a woman aged 45-65 years with HIV. The CDR3, as DNA: TGTGCCAGCGGTATAGCGGGGCCCGGGGAGCTGTTTTTT. It encodes CASGIAGPGELFF.